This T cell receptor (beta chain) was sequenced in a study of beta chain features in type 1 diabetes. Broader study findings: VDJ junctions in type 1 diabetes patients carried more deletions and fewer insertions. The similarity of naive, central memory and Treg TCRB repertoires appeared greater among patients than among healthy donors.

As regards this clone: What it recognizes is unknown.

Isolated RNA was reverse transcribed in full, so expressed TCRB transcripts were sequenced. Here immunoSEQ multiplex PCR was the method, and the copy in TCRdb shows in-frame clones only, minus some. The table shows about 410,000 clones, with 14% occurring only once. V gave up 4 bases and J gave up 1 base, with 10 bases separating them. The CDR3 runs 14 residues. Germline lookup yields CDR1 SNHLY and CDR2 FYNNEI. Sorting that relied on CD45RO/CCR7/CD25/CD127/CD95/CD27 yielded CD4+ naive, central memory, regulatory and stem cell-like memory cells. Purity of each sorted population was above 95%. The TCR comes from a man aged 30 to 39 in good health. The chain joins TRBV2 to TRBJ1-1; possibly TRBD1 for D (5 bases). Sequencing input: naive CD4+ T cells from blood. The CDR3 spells CASSVEGWNTEAFF. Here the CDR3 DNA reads TGTGCCAGCAGTGTTGAGGGGTGGAACACTGAAGCTTTCTTT.